The sequence of this T cell receptor (beta chain) was determined in a study of blood T cells in healthy people across ages. With respect to this clonotype: The antigen is unknown.

Study conclusions and caveats: Changes in expanded clonotypes were possibly confounded, as the CMV status of donors was unknown. Both naive CD4+ cell counts and diversity were greater in long-lived donors than in aged donors.

The CDR3 contains 16 residues. V shed 2 bases and J 6 bases; nucleotides not matched to a gene: 8. Germline-derived CDR1 and CDR2 are MNHEY and SVGAGI. Primed by a sample-barcoded 5' primer and a J-beta primer mix, a second PCR proceeded for about 7 to 11 cycles. In TCRdb, the 5' RACE reads were re-called with MiXCR into one record per CDR3 protein. The data contain roughly 900,000 distinct CDR3 sequences, 40% to 60% of them singletons. The receptor's source is a man aged 25 to 40 in good health. The rearrangement links TRBV6-5 to TRBJ2-3; TRBD2 agrees at 10 bases. Specimen: blood. This chain's CDR3 is CASSYPAGGLGDTQYF. The CDR3, as DNA: TGTGCCAGCAGTTACCCAGCGGGGGGGCTTGGGGATACGCAGTATTTT.